This T cell receptor beta chain emerged from a study of T cell responses to AZD1222 COVID-19 vaccine (dated by TCRdb to the early 2020s). With respect to the entire study: AZD1222 recipients with second doses at about 4 weeks or about 12 weeks were pooled, because spike-specific TCR depth and breadth did not differ between schedules. TCR sequencing covered over 230 trial participants: some 210 given two doses of AZD1222 and about 26 given two doses of MenACWY control vaccine. Enrollment into the trials was organized by age into subgroups of 18-55, 56-69 and 70-plus years, and those subgroups contained 148, 28 and 57 TCR-sequenced participants, respectively. General study outcomes and caveats: Spike-specific TCR breadth and depth rose significantly after two AZD1222 doses compared with day 0 and with MenACWY recipients. No day 14 peak-response samples were available, so repertoires were characterized only after the peak T cell response. The whole spike protein was spanned by vaccine-associated CD4 TCRs, and dominant responses were seen in regions 160-218 and 743-854. Reportedly, almost half of the unique spike-specific TCRs recognized epitopes lying outside the regions that are mutated in the B.1.351 and B.1.1.7 variants. Conclusions about previously exposed vaccinees are limited, since just a handful of AZD1222 recipients were seropositive for SARS-CoV-2 at baseline. In the small 56-69-year group, the increase in depth fell short of significance, most likely because of low power. Participants were mostly white British, with more females than males. The authors suggested clonal diversity may have been underestimated.

CDR1 and CDR2, per the germline V gene, are MNHEY and SVGAGI. At the junction V is shortened by 6 bases and J by 4 bases, with 12 bases in between. The CDR3 sequence holds 13 residues, the cysteine and phenylalanine included. Of the read, only the CDR3 DNA is kept; its 39 bases are in frame from base 1. The CDR3 regions of human TCRbeta chains were analyzed by immunosequencing. As for the authors' bioinformatics: Repertoire TCRs were checked for matches against a reference library of SARS-CoV-2-specific TCRs that had been generated using the MIRA antigen-specificity platform. Breadth was defined as the fraction of unique TCRs that were SARS-CoV-2-associated. Depth was defined as the fraction of total T cells that were SARS-CoV-2-associated. Using the MIRA data, each spike-specific TCR was mapped to the spike region that the TCR reacts to and placed in a CD4 or CD8 class. Log10-transformed breadth and depth values were compared by one-way ANOVA with Sidak's multiple comparisons tests. Drawn from immuneACCESS, this table holds only the in-frame rearrangements with V and J called that TCRdb kept. Clones are partly lost; checked studies trace under half to an unresolved V gene and leave the rest unexplained. That table is the source of V, J and clone size, and D and trimming were worked out from the DNA. The sample records some 120,000 clones, 88% of which are singletons. The ten largest account for 7.5% to 8% of the sample.

The sample's time point, from its label and the paper: baseline before first vaccination. The vaccinee samples were drawn from two UK trials, COV001 and COV002, one of which was a single-blind randomized controlled phase 2/3 trial testing AZD1222 (ChAdOx1 nCoV-19) in healthy adults. For TCRbeta chain sequencing, PBMC samples from trial participants were taken at day 0 and at day 28 after the second dose. Worth noting for this clone: Its antigen is currently not known. There are no base qualities to consult, and no much larger clone falls within one base.

In this chain, TRBV6-5 is recombined with TRBJ2-5; TRBD1 might be the D gene, on 6 matching bases. The specimen comprised peripheral blood, sampled on day 0 of AZD1222 vaccination. The sequence was obtained from an adult in good health. The CDR3 protein: CASRPTGPETQYF. The nucleotide sequence reads as follows: TGTGCCAGCAGACCCACAGGGCCAGAGACCCAGTACTTC.